A selection of T cell receptor beta chains follows, all from one sample in a study of blood T cell repertoires in COVID-19. Assay: immunoSEQ multiplex PCR; the TCRdb copy retains only in-frame clones and omits some. This table holds around 380,000 clones, around 87% found once. Sequenced sample: PBMCs or T cells enriched from blood (not recorded which). The receptors originated from a man aged 25-45 years who had recovered from COVID-19. Each CDR3 is given without its conserved first and last residue. The order of the fields is V gene, clone size, J gene, CDR3 protein. Some rows have no size entry. The others give once, few or many, or a class for an expanded clone.

>TRBV11-3|-|TRBJ1-5
ASSQPPDSYSNQPQH
>TRBV3-1/TRBV3-2|-|TRBJ2-3
ASSHRGLSRDTQY
>TRBV11-3|-|TRBJ2-5
ASSRQGQETQY
>TRBV5-1|-|TRBJ2-2
ASSPGPGTPNTGELF
>TRBV9|-|TRBJ1-2
ASSGMTDHYGYT
>TRBV19|once|TRBJ2-3
ASSQRILAGGRTDTQY
>TRBV5-8|-|TRBJ2-2
ASSVPPGLARTGELF
>TRBV18|-|TRBJ1-6
ASSPMGDSPLH
>TRBV6-5|-|TRBJ1-3
ASSYSDAGSGNTIY
>TRBV4-1|-|TRBJ1-2
ASSQEIRQGIGGYT
>TRBV7-2|-|TRBJ1-1
ASSLAQLETEAF
>TRBV6-5|-|TRBJ2-7
ASSRQTGIVYEQY
>TRBV5-6|-|TRBJ1-3
ASSRLDREQSAIY
>TRBV18|-|TRBJ2-7
ASSQWGLADIYEQY
>TRBV19|-|TRBJ1-4
ASSTGEKKLF
>TRBV7-8|-|TRBJ2-3
ASSLGQGTEVTDTQY
>TRBV7-2|once|TRBJ1-5
ASSQMRDSNQPQH
>TRBV27|-|TRBJ1-1
ASTLRTGGANTEAF
>TRBV28|-|TRBJ2-7
ASSLWGQGYYEQY
>TRBV7-9|-|TRBJ2-3
ASRLWGEWTDTQY
>TRBV9|once|TRBJ2-1
ASSVGTGENEQF
>TRBV2|-|TRBJ2-7
ATRRSSYEQY
>TRBV2|-|TRBJ1-5
ASSEGRSNQPQH
>TRBV7-6|few|TRBJ2-1
ASSLTRQLHNEQF
>TRBV24-1|-|TRBJ2-2
ATSEGRTGNTGELF
>TRBV27|-|TRBJ2-2
ASSLRRGGELF
>TRBV5-4|-|TRBJ1-1
ASSFLGARPEAF
>TRBV6-6|-|TRBJ1-2
ASRTKRMDRGEGYT